This TCR beta chain appears in the sequencing data of a study of cytomegalovirus exposure and HLA in healthy donors. Points from the study as a whole: Under in vitro conditions, three CMV-associated chains were confirmed as specific for CMV antigens.

CDR1 and CDR2 (germline): SGHVS, FQNEAQ. V lost 5 bases and J lost 1, with 23 bases in between. The CDR3 runs to 18 residues. Vbeta (60) and Jbeta (13) primers were used in the PCR. Sequencing was performed with immunoSEQ multiplex PCR; in TCRdb, only in-frame clones are kept and a portion is missing. The data show about 130,000 clones, with about 74% seen just once and over 3.5% held by the top ten. As regards this clone: The antigen remains undetermined.

V and J are TRBV7-8 and TRBJ1-1, with no clear D. Sequencing was carried out using PBMCs. This sequence was found in a woman between 50 and 59 years old in good health and CMV-seropositive. This CDR3 reads CASSPYLPGLIKNTEAFF. Written as DNA, the CDR3 is TGTGCCAGCAGCCCGTACCTACCTGGACTGATTAAGAACACTGAAGCTTTCTTT.